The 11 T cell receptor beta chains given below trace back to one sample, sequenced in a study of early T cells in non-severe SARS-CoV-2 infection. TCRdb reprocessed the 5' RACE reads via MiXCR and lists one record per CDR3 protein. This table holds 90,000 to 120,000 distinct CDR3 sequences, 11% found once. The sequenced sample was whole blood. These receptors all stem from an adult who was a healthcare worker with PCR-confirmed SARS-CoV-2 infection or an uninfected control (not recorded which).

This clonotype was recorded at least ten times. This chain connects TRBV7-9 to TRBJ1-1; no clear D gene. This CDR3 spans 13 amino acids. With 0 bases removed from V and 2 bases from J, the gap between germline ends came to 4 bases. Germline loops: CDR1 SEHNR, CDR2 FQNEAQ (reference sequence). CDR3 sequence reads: CASSLARNTEAFF. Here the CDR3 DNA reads TGTGCCAGCAGCTTAGCACGAAACACTGAAGCTTTCTTT.

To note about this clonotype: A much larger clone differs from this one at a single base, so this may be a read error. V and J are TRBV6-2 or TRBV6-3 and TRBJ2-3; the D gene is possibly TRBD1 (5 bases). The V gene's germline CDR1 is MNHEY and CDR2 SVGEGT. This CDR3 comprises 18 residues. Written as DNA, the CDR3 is TGTGCCAGCAGTTACTCGAGAGCAACAGGTACTTCAGCAGATATGCAGTATTTT. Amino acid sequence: CASSYSRATGTSADMQYF.

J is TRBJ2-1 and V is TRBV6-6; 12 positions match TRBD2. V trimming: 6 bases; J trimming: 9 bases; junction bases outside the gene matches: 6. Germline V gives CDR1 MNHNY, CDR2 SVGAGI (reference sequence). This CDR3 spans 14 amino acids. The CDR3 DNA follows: TGTGCCAGCAGACCTAGCGGGAGGGGATGTGAGCAGTTCTTC. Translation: CASRPSGRGCEQFF.

For the CDR3, the DNA is TGTGCCAGCAGCTCTGGGCCCAGAAGCGGGAGGAACTCCTACGAGCAGTACTTC. Translated: CASSSGPRSGRNSYEQYF. J is TRBJ2-7 and V is TRBV5-4; 9 positions match TRBD2. Germline V gene lookup returns CDR1 SGHNT and CDR2 YYREEE (reference sequence). The CDR3 loop spans 18 amino acids. J lost 0 bases, V lost 3 bases, and 13 bases had no gene match.

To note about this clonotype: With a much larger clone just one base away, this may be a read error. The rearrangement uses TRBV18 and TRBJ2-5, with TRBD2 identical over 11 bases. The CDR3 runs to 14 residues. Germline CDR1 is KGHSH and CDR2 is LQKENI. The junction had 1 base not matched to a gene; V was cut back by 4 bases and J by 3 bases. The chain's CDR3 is CASSRGLAEETQYF. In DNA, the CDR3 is TGTGCCAGCTCACGGGGACTAGCGGAAGAGACCCAGTACTTC.

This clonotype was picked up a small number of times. CDR3 loop: CASSLQSGTGDTQYF. The CDR3 nucleotides read TGTGCCAGCAGCTTACAGAGCGGAACGGGGGATACGCAGTATTTT. The chain links TRBV7-2 to TRBJ2-3; a weak D match, TRBD2 (5 bases). Germline V CDR1 and CDR2: SGHTA, FQGNSA. V lost 2 bases and J lost 6, with 15 bases in between. The CDR3 loop spans 15 amino acids.

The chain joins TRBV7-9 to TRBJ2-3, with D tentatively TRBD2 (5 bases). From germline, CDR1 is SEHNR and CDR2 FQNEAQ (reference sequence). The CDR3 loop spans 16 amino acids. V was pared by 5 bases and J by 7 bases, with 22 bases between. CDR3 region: CASSENAGLTPHTQYF. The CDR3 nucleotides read TGTGCCAGCAGCGAAAACGCGGGCCTCACCCCACATACGCAGTATTTT.

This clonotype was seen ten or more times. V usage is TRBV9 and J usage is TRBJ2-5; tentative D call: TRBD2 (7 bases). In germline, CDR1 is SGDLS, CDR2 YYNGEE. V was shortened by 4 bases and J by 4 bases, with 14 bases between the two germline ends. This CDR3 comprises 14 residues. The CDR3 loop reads CASSLGGRVETQYF. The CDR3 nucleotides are TGTGCCAGCAGCTTGGGGGGGCGCGTAGAGACCCAGTACTTC.

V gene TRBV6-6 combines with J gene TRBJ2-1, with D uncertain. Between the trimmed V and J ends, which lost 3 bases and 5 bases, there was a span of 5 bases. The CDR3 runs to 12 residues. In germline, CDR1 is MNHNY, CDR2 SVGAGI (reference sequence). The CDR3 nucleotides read TGTGCCAGCAGTTATTCGGACAATGAGCAGTTCTTC. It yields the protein CASSYSDNEQFF.

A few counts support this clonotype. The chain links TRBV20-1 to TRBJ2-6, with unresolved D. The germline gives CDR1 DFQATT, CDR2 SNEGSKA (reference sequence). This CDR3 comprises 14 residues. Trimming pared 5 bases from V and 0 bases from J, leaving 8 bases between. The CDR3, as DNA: TGCAGTGCTCTTAGGCGCTCTGGGGCCAACGTCCTGACTTTC. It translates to CSALRRSGANVLTF.

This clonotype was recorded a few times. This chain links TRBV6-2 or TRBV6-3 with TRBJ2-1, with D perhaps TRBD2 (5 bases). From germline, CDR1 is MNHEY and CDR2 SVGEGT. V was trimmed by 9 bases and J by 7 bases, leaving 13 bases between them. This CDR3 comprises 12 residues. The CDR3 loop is CASRGYGNEQFF. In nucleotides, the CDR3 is TGTGCCAGTCGAGGGTACGGGAATGAGCAGTTCTTC.